The sequence of this T cell receptor (beta chain) was determined in a study of a mutant IDH1 vaccine in newly diagnosed glioma. Study-wide context: Patients had received radiotherapy, temozolomide, or both previously, most receiving both. General study findings and limits: Vaccine-induced responses were seen in 85% to 95% of patients, spanning several MHC alleles.

The repertoire was sequenced with immunoSEQ multiplex PCR; TCRdb's copy has only in-frame clones and lacks some. The data contain tens of thousands of clones, about 87% of them singletons. Time point reported: week 35, safety follow-up. Alongside topical imiquimod, each dose of vaccine comprised 300 ug of mutant IDH1 20-mer peptide. During weeks 1, 3, 5, 7, 11, 15, 19 and 23, patients received eight vaccinations. The table lists this clone with a count of one. Its antigen is unidentified. CDR1 is WSHSY, CDR2 SAAADI, per germline. The CDR3 spans 16 residues. V shed 8 bases, J shed 0 bases, and the junction held 10 bases outside the gene matches.

This specimen consisted of PBMCs, obtained from a glioma patient whose treatment included an IDH1 peptide vaccine. The rearrangement links TRBV10-2 to TRBJ1-5; 7 bases fit TRBD1. This clonotype originated in a man younger than 45 with glioma. This CDR3 is CASPRQGRDSNQPQHF. The CDR3 coding sequence is TGCGCCAGCCCCCGACAGGGTAGAGATAGCAATCAGCCCCAGCATTTT.